This TCR beta chain was captured by sequencing in a study of T cell responses to AZD1222 COVID-19 vaccine. Points from the study as a whole: Unmutated variant regions are reportedly targeted by nearly half of spike-specific TCRs. Receipt of two AZD1222 doses was followed by a rise in Spike-specific TCR breadth and depth. Baseline serostatus was positive in only 5 to 7 AZD1222 recipients. Sampled repertoires all dated from after the peak T cell response.

Germline assignment: CDR1 ENHRY and CDR2 SYGVKD. Trimming pared 0 bases from V and 1 base from J, leaving 7 bases between. The CDR3 sequence is 16 residues long. Comment on this clone: The antigen is undetermined.

The data were produced by immunoSEQ multiplex PCR, yet TCRdb's version contains in-frame clones alone and is incomplete. The table includes over 100,000 clones, 88% detected once. The clonotype comes from an adult in good health. The chain couples TRBV10-3 to TRBJ1-6; TRBD1 might be the D (6 bases). Specimen: peripheral blood, collected on day 0 of MenACWY control vaccination. CDR3 region: CAISESQGSYNSPLHF. The CDR3 DNA sequence: TGTGCCATCAGTGAGTCGCAGGGGTCCTATAATTCACCCCTCCACTTT.